One sample yielded the 10 T cell receptor beta chains listed below, sequenced in a study of CD8 T cells in ankylosing spondylitis. Their recognized antigens are unknown. TCRdb reprocessed the 5' RACE reads via MiXCR and lists one record per CDR3 protein. The sample has a few hundred thousand distinct CDR3 sequences; 20% to 25% are singletons. General study points: Within ankylosing spondylitis blood, a TCR beta motif made up of seven to nine highly homologous variants appeared to be characteristic.

What was sequenced was blood, either unsorted or a sorted T cell fraction (not recorded which). The receptors stem from a male donor with ankylosing spondylitis.

The sample holds a few counts of this clonotype. The chain recombines TRBV7-2 with TRBJ1-2, with D perhaps matching TRBD1 (6 bases). CDR1 is SGHTA, CDR2 FQGNSA, per germline. This CDR3 spans 14 amino acids. Trimming shortened V by 1 base and J by 8 bases, and 14 bases separated the two germline ends. CDR3 sequence reads: CASSLGGGARGYTF. Written as DNA, the CDR3 is TGTGCCAGCAGCTTAGGGGGGGGCGCCAGGGGCTACACCTTC.

This chain connects TRBV5-1 to TRBJ1-5; D gene uncertain. Trimming cost V 2 bases and J 5 bases, with 14 bases left between them. CDR3 length equals 15 residues. CDR1 and CDR2 (germline): SGHRS, YFSETQ. For the CDR3, the DNA is TGCGCCAGCAGCTTCGACCCGGGCGAGGATCAGCCCCAGCATTTT. Translated: CASSFDPGEDQPQHF.

The rearrangement links TRBV4-1 to TRBJ2-5, with D tentatively TRBD1 (6 bases). Germline V gene sequence: CDR1 MGHRA, CDR2 YSYEKL. The CDR3 runs 12 residues. V was pared by 1 base and J by 7 bases, with 7 bases between. The CDR3 sequence is CASSQVGGTQYF. The CDR3 DNA reads as TGCGCCAGCAGCCAAGTAGGGGGGACCCAGTACTTC.

The chain combines TRBV11-2 with TRBJ2-1; no clear D. The CDR3 is 11 residues long. V was shortened by 2 bases and J by 10 bases, with 6 bases between the two germline ends. In germline, CDR1 is SGHAT, CDR2 FQNNGV. The CDR3 sequence: CASSLIWEQFF. CDR3 in DNA: TGTGCCAGCAGCTTAATTTGGGAGCAGTTCTTC.

The chain employs TRBV10-2 and TRBJ2-7; D not resolved. V was cut by 3 bases and J by 6 bases, with 12 bases left in between. There are 13 residues in the CDR3. Germline CDR1 is WSHSY and CDR2 is SAAADI. The CDR3 region is CASSDPSTPEQYF. For the CDR3, the DNA is TGCGCCAGCAGTGACCCTAGTACACCCGAGCAGTACTTC.

This clonotype was detected only a few times. This chain connects TRBV5-1 to TRBJ2-7; no reliable D call. Per germline, CDR1 SGHRS and CDR2 YFSETQ. The CDR3 has 15 amino acids. V lost 4 bases, J lost 3 bases, and 17 bases lay in between. This CDR3 reads CASSRREGGDYEQYF. CDR3 nucleotide sequence: TGCGCCAGCAGCAGAAGGGAAGGCGGAGACTACGAGCAGTACTTC.

The chain is built from TRBV2 and TRBJ2-1; tentatively, D is TRBD2 (5 bases). The V end was cut by 11 bases, the J end by 12 bases, with 11 bases between. The germline CDR1 and CDR2 sequences are SNHLY and FYNNEI. This CDR3 has 9 amino acids. The CDR3 DNA is TGTGCCCGCCAAGGAGGGCAGTTCTTC. As protein: CARQGGQFF. The full variable domain, rest sourced from reference TRBV2 and TRBJ2-1, is EPEVTQTPSHQVTQMGQEVILRCVPISNHLYFYWYRQILGQKVEFLVSFYNNEISEKSEIFDDQFSVERPDGSNFTLKIRSTKLEDSAMYFCARQGGQFFGPGTRLTVL.

This clonotype came up many times. This chain uses TRBV25-1 with TRBJ2-1; TRBD2 matches 14 bases. The germline CDR1 and CDR2 sequences are MGHDK and SYGVNS. The CDR3 totals 20 residues. Losses at the gene ends were 1 base for V and 4 bases for J; bases not matched to a gene: 12. This CDR3 is CASSESGTSGSGLLYNEQFF. CDR3 bases: TGTGCCAGCAGTGAATCTGGGACTAGCGGGAGTGGGCTCCTTTACAATGAGCAGTTCTTC.

The sample holds a few counts of this clonotype. The V call is TRBV28, the J call TRBJ1-4; 8 bases are a match to TRBD1. In germline, CDR1 is MDHEN, CDR2 SYDVKM. CDR3 length: 15 residues. Trimming removed 3 bases from V and 3 bases from J; junction bases left unmatched: 3. As DNA, the CDR3 is TGTGCCAGCAGTTTCAGGGGGCGTTCTAATGAAAAACTGTTTTTT. Translation gives CASSFRGRSNEKLFF. The entire variable domain, with the rest obtained from reference TRBV28 and TRBJ1-4, is as follows: DVKVTQSSRYLVKRTGEKVFLECVQDMDHENMFWYRQDPGLGLRLIYFSYDVKMKEKGDIPEGYSVSREKKERFSLILESASTNQTSMYLCASSFRGRSNEKLFFGSGTQLSVL.

In this sample, this clonotype turned up a few times. The gene calls are TRBV11-3 and TRBJ2-2; D perhaps matches TRBD2 (5 bases). CDR1 is SGHNT, CDR2 YENEEA, per germline. CDR3 length equals 14 residues. V dropped 7 bases and J dropped 5 bases, with 14 bases sitting between them. The CDR3: CASKRGEGTGELFF. The CDR3 DNA follows: TGTGCCAGCAAACGGGGAGAAGGGACCGGGGAGCTGTTTTTT.